The clone carrying this T cell receptor beta chain was seen at least ten times. Its target is not known. TCRdb used MiXCR to reprocess the RT-PCR reads, holding one entry per CDR3 protein. The sample lists around 570,000 distinct CDR3 sequences, approximately 7.1% seen once, with 10% to 15% in the top ten. These data come from a study of response to subunit inactivated influenza vaccine. Study outcomes and limitations: The study's authors posited that every seasonal influenza vaccination enlists few new T cells.

This CDR3 comprises 15 residues. V shed 7 bases and J shed 1 base, with 16 bases lying between them. The sequence derives from a man aged 45 to 75 who received an inactivated influenza vaccine. Specimen: PBMCs from blood, collected around 2 years after vaccination. The chain is built from TRBV12-3 or TRBV12-4 and TRBJ1-1; TRBD1 might be the D (5 bases). CDR3 nucleotides: TGTGCCAGCACCCTCGGGGGGAACAGGAACACTGAAGCTTTCTTT. Translated, it gives CASTLGGNRNTEAFF.